The entry below gives a single TCR beta chain sequence along with its context. The data were obtained in a study of blood T cell repertoires in COVID-19. TCRdb's copy holds only in-frame clones and misses some; the assay was immunoSEQ multiplex PCR. The sample yields under 250,000 clones, around 82% seen once. V gave up 3 bases and J gave up 0 bases, with 6 bases separating them. This CDR3 has 15 amino acids. Looked up from germline, CDR1 is MDHEN and CDR2 is SYDVKM. The rearrangement uses TRBV28 and TRBJ1-6; D is undetermined. Specimen: peripheral blood. The TCR sequence derives from a man between 50 and 59 years old with active or convalescent COVID-19. The CDR3 nucleotides read TGTGCCAGCAGTTTTCGGAGCTCCTATAATTCACCCCTCCACTTT. It encodes CASSFRSSYNSPLHF.